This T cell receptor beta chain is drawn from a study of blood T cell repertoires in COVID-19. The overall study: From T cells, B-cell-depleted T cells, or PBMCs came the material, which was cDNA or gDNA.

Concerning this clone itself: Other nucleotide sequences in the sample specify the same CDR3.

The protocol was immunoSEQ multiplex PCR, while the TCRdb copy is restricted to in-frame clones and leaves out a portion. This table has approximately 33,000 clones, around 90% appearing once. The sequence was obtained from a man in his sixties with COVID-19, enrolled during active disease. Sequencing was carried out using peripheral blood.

Here the CDR3 reads CASSFTSYNEQFF. The CDR3 bases are TGCGCCAGCAGCTTTACCAGTTACAATGAGCAGTTCTTC. The chain carries TRBV5-1 and TRBJ2-1, with D unclear. There are 13 residues in the CDR3. V lost 2 bases and J lost 4, with 7 bases in between. Germline V gives CDR1 SGHRS, CDR2 YFSETQ.